These T cell receptor beta chains were read from a single sample in a study of CD8 T cells in Susac syndrome. TCRdb redid the calling of the immunoSEQ multiplex PCR reads with MiXCR, one entry per CDR3 protein. The sample yields under 200,000 distinct CDR3 sequences, approximately 96% seen once. The sample comprised CD8+ T cells from PBMCs. The origin of the receptors is a human donor with multiple sclerosis. Both conserved end residues are part of each CDR3. Clone size, where shown, is once, few, many, or a class for clones that have expanded.

j_gene: TRBJ2-6
abundance: -
v_gene: TRBV7-9
CDR3aa: CASSSAYGAYGSGANVLTF

j_gene: TRBJ2-7
abundance: -
v_gene: TRBV27
CDR3aa: CASSSAEVPIYEQYF

j_gene: TRBJ1-1
abundance: -
v_gene: TRBV18
CDR3aa: CASSGGTGPEAFF

j_gene: TRBJ1-1
abundance: -
v_gene: TRBV10-3
CDR3aa: CAIGAKGARGTEAFF

j_gene: TRBJ2-1
abundance: -
v_gene: TRBV29-1
CDR3aa: CSVEGGVGSSYNEQFF

j_gene: TRBJ2-5
abundance: -
v_gene: TRBV12-3/TRBV12-4
CDR3aa: CASSLLAGDQETQYF

j_gene: TRBJ1-5
abundance: -
v_gene: TRBV27
CDR3aa: CASSLSGGALSLGPQHF

j_gene: TRBJ1-5
abundance: -
v_gene: TRBV27
CDR3aa: CASRLIWGSNQPQHF

j_gene: TRBJ2-6
abundance: once
v_gene: TRBV14
CDR3aa: CATHSSGANVLTF

j_gene: TRBJ2-5
abundance: -
v_gene: TRBV7-9
CDR3aa: CASSPPGGEDETLYF

j_gene: TRBJ2-7
abundance: -
v_gene: TRBV4-1
CDR3aa: CASSQDWASGGKYEQYF

j_gene: TRBJ2-7
abundance: once
v_gene: TRBV5-4
CDR3aa: CASSLERSYEQYF

j_gene: TRBJ2-7
abundance: -
v_gene: TRBV12-3/TRBV12-4
CDR3aa: CASSSDSSGIYEQYF

j_gene: TRBJ2-5
abundance: -
v_gene: TRBV11-3
CDR3aa: CASRGLKRQETQYF

j_gene: TRBJ1-2
abundance: once
v_gene: TRBV2
CDR3aa: CASTPGNYGYTF

j_gene: TRBJ2-3
abundance: -
v_gene: TRBV20-1
CDR3aa: CSARDTSSGRAWSADTQYF

j_gene: TRBJ1-4
abundance: -
v_gene: TRBV25-1
CDR3aa: CASGTGSRGKREKLFF

j_gene: TRBJ2-4
abundance: -
v_gene: TRBV25-1
CDR3aa: CASSEEGGLAKNIQYF

j_gene: TRBJ2-3
abundance: -
v_gene: TRBV28
CDR3aa: CASSLYRSGSYVDTQYF

j_gene: TRBJ1-2
abundance: -
v_gene: TRBV9
CDR3aa: CASSLLLANYGYTF

j_gene: TRBJ1-3
abundance: -
v_gene: TRBV27
CDR3aa: CASRPGTADTIYF

j_gene: TRBJ2-7
abundance: -
v_gene: TRBV28
CDR3aa: CASSFIDREQYF

j_gene: TRBJ2-7
abundance: -
v_gene: TRBV29-1
CDR3aa: CSVVMDGRYEQYF

j_gene: TRBJ2-7
abundance: -
v_gene: TRBV10-3
CDR3aa: CAISEGLTGFVSEQYF

j_gene: TRBJ2-1
abundance: -
v_gene: TRBV30
CDR3aa: CAWSVSSAGGEFF

j_gene: TRBJ2-1
abundance: -
v_gene: TRBV5-6
CDR3aa: CASSDGTEQFF

j_gene: TRBJ1-1
abundance: -
v_gene: TRBV28
CDR3aa: CASNPPSSVNTEAFF

j_gene: TRBJ1-1
abundance: -
v_gene: TRBV7-9
CDR3aa: CASSFDRDPEAFF